The 4 T cell receptor beta chains in this list originate from one sample, sequenced in a study of Tregs in tolerant kidney transplant recipients. Some clones are missing from TCRdb's copy, which holds only in-frame ones; the method was immunoSEQ multiplex PCR. Of 200,000 to 300,000 clones in the sample, 65% to 85% were seen once. Specimen: CD4+ T cells from blood. These receptors came from a human donor in good health.

The chain links TRBV13 to TRBJ2-7; tentative D call: TRBD2 (5 bases). V lost 3 bases, J lost 1 base, and 16 bases lay in between. The CDR3 contains 16 residues. The V gene's germline CDR1 is PRHDT and CDR2 FYEKMQ (reference sequence). The CDR3 loop is CASSFYLTGKSYEQYF. In DNA, the CDR3 is TGTGCCAGCAGCTTCTACCTCACGGGAAAGTCCTACGAGCAGTACTTC.

The chain recombines TRBV10-1 with TRBJ2-2, with D perhaps TRBD1 or TRBD2 (5 bases each). There are 17 residues in the CDR3. V lost 3 bases, J lost 4 bases, and 18 bases lay in between. Germline V gene data show CDR1 as WNHNN and CDR2 as SYGVQD (reference sequence). CDR3 amino acids: CASSEPTGTRGTGELFF. The CDR3 bases are TGCGCCAGCAGTGAACCTACCGGGACCCGCGGCACCGGGGAGCTGTTTTTT.

The chain employs TRBV15 and TRBJ2-7, with a weak D call TRBD1 (6 bases). The germline V gene encodes CDR1 LNHNV and CDR2 YYDKDF (reference sequence). There are 16 residues in the CDR3. V lost 0 bases to trimming and J lost 7 bases, with 19 bases between them. The CDR3 region is CATSRENSITRGEQYF. The CDR3 coding sequence is TGTGCCACCAGCAGAGAAAACAGTATCACGAGGGGGGAGCAGTACTTC.

This sequence joins TRBV5-1 and TRBJ2-2; a possible D gene is TRBD1 (7 bases). Germline assignment: CDR1 SGHRS and CDR2 YFSETQ. The CDR3 length is 15 residues. With 2 bases removed from V and 4 bases from J, the gap between germline ends came to 12 bases. The CDR3 DNA follows: TGCGCCAGCAGCTTCCAGGGGGGCGGCACCGGGGAGCTGTTTTTT. Translating gives CASSFQGGGTGELFF.